This T cell receptor beta chain was sequenced for a study of PD-1 blockade in classical Hodgkin lymphoma. Time point specified: cycle 4 day 1 (C4D1), after 5 to 7 weeks of nivolumab. All patients experienced relapse after autologous stem cell transplantation, and brentuximab vedotin exposure was variable. Magnetic negative selection purified CD4+ T cells from thawed PBMCs. The CDR3 sequence is 14 residues long. With V trimmed by 6 bases and J by 7 bases, 7 bases remained unmatched. Germline CDR1 and CDR2: KGHSH and LQKENI. The data were produced by immunoSEQ multiplex PCR, yet TCRdb's version contains in-frame clones alone and is incomplete. The data contain 15,000 to 25,000 clones, roughly 85% of them singletons.

The sequencing here drew on CD4+ T cells from blood, taken before the fourth cycle of nivolumab. V is TRBV18 and J is TRBJ2-7; TRBD2 matches at 12 bases. This TCR was sampled from a human donor with classical Hodgkin lymphoma. CDR3: CASSRLAGENEQYF. In nucleotides, the CDR3 is TGTGCCAGCTCGCGACTAGCGGGAGAAAATGAGCAGTACTTC. The full variable domain, with the rest looked up from reference TRBV18 and TRBJ2-7, is NAGVMQNPRHLVRRRGQEARLRCSPMKGHSHVYWYRQLPEEGLKFMVYLQKENIIDESGMPKERFSAEFPKEGPSILRIQQVVRGDSAAYFCASSRLAGENEQYFGPGTRLTVT.